Listed here are 4 T cell receptor beta chains from one sample, sequenced in a study of blood T cell repertoires in COVID-19 (dated by TCRdb to the early 2020s). The method behind the library was the immunoSEQ multiplex PCR assay. Here the immuneACCESS table is served through TCRdb, limited to in-frame sequences with V and J called. Missing clones are a known gap in these copies; in checked studies unresolved V genes cover under half, and the rest lacks a known reason. This sample has hundreds of thousands of clones in its table, and around 88% of those were observed once. The ten largest clones take up approximately 5.3% of the sample. Sample: peripheral blood. The receptors here all came from a man older than 75 with acute or convalescent COVID-19.

J is TRBJ2-3 and V is TRBV5-4, with 9 bases matching TRBD2. The CDR3 length is 15 residues. With 10 bases clipped from V and 1 base from J, the junction kept 10 bases outside the gene matches. CDR1 is SGHNT, CDR2 YYREEE, per germline (reference sequence). The CDR3 loop is CAAGGGRVGTDTQYF. CDR3 in DNA: TGTGCCGCGGGGGGCGGGAGGGTCGGCACAGATACGCAGTATTTT.

The chain links TRBV18 to TRBJ1-1; D is possibly TRBD1 (5 bases). Germline V gene lookup returns CDR1 KGHSH and CDR2 LQKENI. V was pared by 1 base and J by 0 bases, with 6 bases between. This CDR3 comprises 14 residues. CDR3 sequence reads: CASSPQGLNTEAFF. The DNA of the CDR3 is TGTGCCAGCTCACCACAGGGGTTGAACACTGAAGCTTTCTTT.

The genes are TRBV28 and TRBJ1-3; D possibly corresponds to TRBD1 (5 bases). The CDR3 is 14 amino acids. Germline V CDR1 and CDR2: MDHEN, SYDVKM. The ends were cut back, 5 bases at V and 0 bases at J, with 8 bases in the middle. CDR3 DNA: TGTGCCAGCAGTCAGGGTCCCTCTGGAAACACCATATATTTT. As protein: CASSQGPSGNTIYF.

This clone has just one count. V usage is TRBV6-5 and J usage is TRBJ1-2; TRBD1 aligns across 11 bases. Looked up from germline, CDR1 is MNHEY and CDR2 is SVGAGI. This CDR3 comprises 13 residues. J lost 8 bases, V lost 5 bases, and 4 bases had no gene match. CDR3: CASSRTGGLGYTF. The CDR3 nucleotides read TGTGCCAGCAGTCGGACAGGGGGCTTGGGCTACACCTTC.